A single sample gave rise to the 7 T cell receptor beta chains below, sequenced in a study of a mutant IDH1 vaccine in newly diagnosed glioma. Specified time point: week 23, last vaccination. One vaccine dose held 300 ug of mutant IDH1 20-mer peptide and came with topical imiquimod. The data were produced by immunoSEQ multiplex PCR, yet TCRdb's version contains in-frame clones alone and is incomplete. In the table there are under 45,000 clones, around 93% of which are singletons. No antigens are known for them. Sequenced material: PBMCs, taken from a glioma patient whose treatment included an IDH1 peptide vaccine. The receptors originated from a man aged 50-59 years with glioma.

The chain couples TRBV28 to TRBJ1-4; 9 bases are shared with TRBD1. The CDR3 totals 16 residues. After removal of 8 bases from V and 5 bases from J, the junction contained 12 bases not matched to a gene. Germline-derived CDR1 and CDR2 are MDHEN and SYDVKM. As DNA, the CDR3 is TGTGCCAGCCTATCCCCTACCGGGACAGGGAATGAAAAACTGTTTTTT. Its protein product is CASLSPTGTGNEKLFF.

Here the CDR3 DNA reads TGTGCCATCAGTGAGTCGAGTACAGGCAATCAGCCCCAGCATTTT. Translated: CAISESSTGNQPQHF. The chain has TRBV10-3 and TRBJ1-5; D is uncertain. CDR1 is ENHRY and CDR2 is SYGVKD in the germline V gene. Deletions cut 0 bases from V and 2 bases from J, with 8 bases between. The CDR3 has 15 amino acids.

This chain links TRBV4-1 with TRBJ2-7; a weak D match, TRBD2 (6 bases). With 4 bases removed from V and 4 bases from J, the gap between germline ends came to 17 bases. The CDR3 spans 15 residues. CDR1 MGHRA and CDR2 YSYEKL come from the germline V gene. Written as DNA, the CDR3 is TGCGCCAGCAGCCCCGCTGATGGGCGGGGTTACGAGCAGTACTTC. The encoded protein is CASSPADGRGYEQYF.

The sample holds one count of this clone. The J gene is TRBJ1-5, the V gene TRBV19; TRBD1 agrees at 7 bases. V trimming: 6 bases; J trimming: 4 bases; junction bases outside the gene matches: 15. This CDR3 has 17 amino acids. Germline V gene sequence: CDR1 LNHDA, CDR2 SQIVND (reference sequence). The CDR3 loop is CASSMGPDRALNQPQHF. In DNA, the CDR3 is TGTGCCAGTAGCATGGGGCCCGACAGGGCTCTTAATCAGCCCCAGCATTTT.

The rearrangement uses TRBV10-2 and TRBJ1-5; D is unclear. The CDR3 totals 14 residues. Germline CDR1 and CDR2: WSHSY and SAAADI. Trimming cost V 3 bases and J 0 bases, with 6 bases left between them. The CDR3 spells CASSDSDSNQPQHF. The CDR3, as DNA: TGCGCCAGCAGTGACAGCGATAGCAATCAGCCCCAGCATTTT.

The rearrangement links TRBV5-1 to TRBJ2-5; 7 bases line up with TRBD1. This CDR3 comprises 14 residues. Per the germline V gene, CDR1 is SGHRS and CDR2 is YFSETQ. The V segment lost 4 bases and the J segment 5 bases; nucleotides outside the gene matches: 8. CDR3 nucleotides: TGCGCCAGCAGCCGACAGGGTCTGGGGGAGACCCAGTACTTC. This sequence encodes CASSRQGLGETQYF. Filled out from reference TRBV5-1 and TRBJ2-5, the complete variable domain reads KAGVTQTPRYLIKTRGQQVTLSCSPISGHRSVSWYQQTPGQGLQFLFEYFSETQRNKGNFPGRFSGRQFSNSRSEMNVSTLELGDSALYLCASSRQGLGETQYFGPGTRLLVL.

The rearrangement links TRBV10-2 to TRBJ2-5, with TRBD2 matching over 10 bases. The trim removed 1 base at V and 1 base at J, leaving 3 bases unmatched. CDR1 and CDR2 from the germline V gene are WSHSY and SAAADI. This CDR3 has 16 amino acids. CDR3 sequence reads: CASSEFLAGAQETQYF. The CDR3, as DNA: TGCGCCAGCAGTGAGTTTCTAGCGGGGGCCCAAGAGACCCAGTACTTC.